This is a list of T cell receptor beta chains from one sample in a study of shared clonotypes between healthy human individuals. The method was immunoSEQ multiplex PCR; TCRdb's version includes in-frame clones alone and lacks a portion of them. In the table there are more than 2 million clones, 90% to 97% of which are singletons. Sequences were obtained from naive CD4+ T cells sorted from blood. These receptor sequences come from a man between 18 and 29 years old in good health. CDR3s include the opening cysteine and the closing phenylalanine or tryptophan. Fields, in order: V gene, J gene, clone size, D gene, CDR3 protein, CDR3 DNA. A D gene is named only where the DNA matches it firmly. A row's size may be missing; if present it is once, few, many or a size class.

>TRBV10-3|TRBJ1-2|-|-
CAISEPSFSHTF
TGTGCCATCAGTGAGCCTTCATTTAGTCACACCTTC
>TRBV5-6|TRBJ2-4|once|TRBD2
CASSFGLAANIQYF
TGTGCCAGCAGCTTCGGACTAGCGGCTAACATTCAGTACTTC
>TRBV27|TRBJ1-5|-|-
CASSLSMDPRWNQPQHF
TGTGCCAGCAGTTTATCGATGGACCCACGATGGAATCAGCCCCAGCATTTT
>TRBV27|TRBJ1-1|-|-
CASSFGEGRAAFF
TGTGCCAGCAGTTTCGGGGAAGGCAGGGCCGCTTTCTTT
>TRBV4-1|TRBJ1-5|-|-
CASSRTVGGRDQPQHF
TGCGCCAGCAGCCGGACAGTAGGGGGGCGGGATCAGCCCCAGCATTTT
>TRBV2|TRBJ2-3|-|-
CASKGLMTDTQYF
TGTGCCAGCAAAGGGCTAATGACAGATACGCAGTATTTT
>TRBV27|TRBJ1-2|-|-
CASSFTPMATYGYTF
TGTGCCAGCAGTTTTACGCCGATGGCTACCTATGGCTACACCTTC
>TRBV19|TRBJ2-4|-|-
CASGDPSAKNIQYF
TGTGCCAGCGGAGATCCATCGGCCAAAAACATTCAGTACTTC
>TRBV5-6|TRBJ1-2|-|TRBD1
CASSLDRGTAYGYTF
TGTGCCAGCAGCTTGGACAGGGGGACGGCCTATGGCTACACCTTC
>TRBV29-1|TRBJ2-2|-|-
CSAPWQGIWTITGELFF
TGCAGCGCCCCTTGGCAGGGAATATGGACTATCACCGGGGAGCTGTTTTTT
>TRBV2|TRBJ2-3|-|TRBD2
CASSEGSSGRTDTQYF
TGTGCCAGCAGTGAAGGGAGTAGCGGGAGAACAGATACGCAGTATTTT
>TRBV11-2|TRBJ2-6|-|-
CASSTGLNSGANVLTF
TGTGCCAGCAGCACGGGACTGAACTCTGGGGCCAACGTCCTGACTTTC
>TRBV11-1|TRBJ1-6|-|-
CASSLDYSSYNSPLHF
TGTGCCAGCAGCTTAGACTACAGCTCCTATAATTCACCCCTCCACTTT
>TRBV4-1|TRBJ2-3|-|TRBD2
CASSRRSSGSTDTQYF
TGCGCCAGCAGCCGCCGGTCTAGCGGAAGCACAGATACGCAGTATTTT
>TRBV7-6|TRBJ2-1|-|TRBD2
CASSTGLAGANEQFF
TGTGCCAGCAGTACGGGACTAGCGGGAGCCAATGAGCAGTTCTTC
>TRBV10-3|TRBJ2-7|-|TRBD1
CAISERTGSYEQYF
TGTGCCATCAGTGAACGGACAGGCTCCTACGAGCAGTACTTC
>TRBV18|TRBJ2-3|-|-
CASSRYSGVNTDTQYF
TGTGCCAGCTCACGGTACAGCGGAGTTAACACAGATACGCAGTATTTT
>TRBV12-5|TRBJ1-1|-|-
CASGPRAANTEAFF
TGTGCTAGTGGTCCCCGTGCGGCGAACACTGAAGCTTTCTTT
>TRBV5-4|TRBJ1-1|-|-
CASNDGMNTEAFF
TGTGCCAGCAACGACGGAATGAACACTGAAGCTTTCTTT
>TRBV10-3|TRBJ1-5|-|TRBD1
CAISEIPGQGVWPQHF
TGTGCCATCAGTGAGATTCCGGGACAGGGGGTATGGCCCCAGCATTTT
>TRBV4-1|TRBJ2-5|-|TRBD1
CASSQDGTGEETQYF
TGCGCCAGCAGCCAAGATGGAACAGGGGAAGAGACCCAGTACTTC
>TRBV18|TRBJ2-1|once|TRBD1
CASSLETGGHEQFF
TGTGCCAGCTCTCTTGAGACAGGGGGCCATGAGCAGTTCTTC
>TRBV7-9|TRBJ2-6|-|TRBD2
CASSPQGLTSGANVLTF
TGTGCCAGCAGCCCCCAGGGACTAACCTCTGGGGCCAACGTCCTGACTTTC
>TRBV6-1|TRBJ2-7|-|TRBD2
CASSVAGGPYEQYF
TGTGCCAGCAGTGTAGCGGGGGGGCCCTACGAGCAGTACTTC
>TRBV28|TRBJ1-3|-|-
CATEGGNTIYF
TGTGCCACCGAAGGCGGAAACACCATATATTTT
>TRBV5-6|TRBJ1-5|-|TRBD1
CASSLGDRAQPQHF
TGTGCCAGCAGCTTGGGGGACAGGGCTCAGCCCCAGCATTTT
>TRBV5-1|TRBJ1-6|-|-
CASSFEGQDNSPLHF
TGCGCCAGCAGCTTCGAGGGCCAGGATAATTCACCCCTCCACTTT
>TRBV6-6|TRBJ2-4|-|TRBD2
CASSYRLAGGQNIQYF
TGTGCCAGCAGTTACCGACTAGCGGGGGGACAAAACATTCAGTACTTC
>TRBV5-6|TRBJ1-4|-|TRBD1
CASSFGTGGKEKLFF
TGTGCCAGCAGCTTCGGGACAGGGGGGAAGGAAAAACTGTTTTTT
>TRBV5-4|TRBJ1-2|-|-
CASSPGSPNYGYTF
TGTGCCAGCAGCCCCGGGAGCCCCAACTATGGCTACACCTTC
>TRBV6-5|TRBJ1-1|-|-
CASSYRTNTEAFF
TGTGCCAGCAGTTACCGGACAAACACTGAAGCTTTCTTT
>TRBV2|TRBJ2-5|-|-
CASSDWGMETQYF
TGTGCCAGCAGTGACTGGGGAATGGAGACCCAGTACTTC
>TRBV19|TRBJ2-4|-|-
CASSIGLGDIQYF
TGTGCCAGTAGTATAGGCCTCGGCGACATTCAGTACTTC
>TRBV6-5|TRBJ2-4|-|TRBD2
CASSYSIAGANIQYF
TGTGCCAGCAGTTACTCGATAGCGGGTGCAAACATTCAGTACTTC
>TRBV28|TRBJ1-5|-|TRBD1
CATTGGHSNQPQHF
TGTGCCACCACAGGGGGCCATAGCAATCAGCCCCAGCATTTT
>TRBV28|TRBJ1-1|-|-
CASSRRGAFF
TGTGCCAGCAGCCGCCGCGGAGCTTTCTTT
>TRBV6-1|TRBJ2-1|-|-
CASRTDRFNNEQFF
TGTGCCAGCAGAACAGACAGATTCAACAATGAGCAGTTCTTC
>TRBV28|TRBJ2-7|-|TRBD2
CASSSSSSGRSLEQYF
TGTGCCAGCAGTTCCTCCTCTAGCGGGAGATCCCTTGAGCAGTACTTC
>TRBV19|TRBJ1-1|-|-
CASKATGEKNTEAFF
TGTGCCAGTAAGGCCACGGGAGAGAAGAACACTGAAGCTTTCTTT
>TRBV9|TRBJ2-7|-|TRBD2
CASSEQASGTYEQYF
TGTGCCAGCAGCGAGCAGGCTAGCGGTACCTACGAGCAGTACTTC
>TRBV11-2|TRBJ2-2|-|TRBD2
CASRLGVSRTSARTGELFF
TGTGCCAGCAGGTTAGGTGTGTCTCGGACTAGCGCCCGCACCGGGGAGCTGTTTTTT
>TRBV28|TRBJ1-5|-|-
CASSLGWGDRGNQPQHF
TGTGCCAGCAGTTTAGGGTGGGGGGACCGCGGCAATCAGCCCCAGCATTTT
>TRBV29-1|TRBJ2-7|-|-
CSVIGSSSYEQYF
TGCAGCGTTATAGGGTCCAGCTCCTACGAGCAGTACTTC
>TRBV10-3|TRBJ1-4|-|-
CATADPNEKLFF
TGTGCCACGGCAGACCCTAATGAAAAACTGTTTTTT
>TRBV18|TRBJ1-2|once|-
CASSKGVQGDGYTF
TGTGCCAGCTCCAAGGGTGTACAGGGCGATGGCTACACCTTC
>TRBV11-2|TRBJ2-2|-|-
CASSSQAIRAGELFF
TGTGCCAGCAGCTCACAGGCGATTAGGGCCGGGGAGCTGTTTTTT
>TRBV5-4|TRBJ2-5|-|TRBD2
CGASGRGGETQYF
TGTGGAGCGAGCGGGAGAGGTGGGGAGACCCAGTACTTC
>TRBV2|TRBJ2-7|-|TRBD2
CASSGVGRASSEQYF
TGTGCCAGCAGTGGGGTCGGGAGGGCCTCATCCGAGCAGTACTTC
>TRBV4-3|TRBJ2-3|-|-
CASRDSDSKGPQGDTQYF
TGCGCCAGCAGAGACTCCGACAGTAAAGGGCCCCAGGGAGATACGCAGTATTTT